These 28 T cell receptor beta chains share one sample of origin, sequenced in a study of cytomegalovirus exposure and HLA in healthy donors. The study ran its PCR with 60 Vbeta and 13 Jbeta primers. Sequencing was performed with immunoSEQ multiplex PCR; in TCRdb, only in-frame clones are kept and a portion is missing. The table shows some 140,000 clones, with roughly 77% occurring only once. Material for sequencing was PBMCs. These receptors all come from a female donor in good health and CMV-seronegative.

This chain links TRBV19 with TRBJ1-6; D not resolved. Trimming stripped 3 bases from V and 8 bases from J, with 5 bases between. Germline V lookup: CDR1 LNHDA, CDR2 SQIVND (reference sequence). The length of the CDR3 is 12 residues. CDR3 sequence reads: CASSMRDSPLHF. CDR3 DNA sequence: TGTGCCAGTAGTATGAGGGATTCACCCCTCCACTTT. Supplemented by reference TRBV19 and TRBJ1-6, the full variable domain reads DGGITQSPKYLFRKEGQNVTLSCEQNLNHDAMYWYRQDPGQGLRLIYYSQIVNDFQKGDIAEGYSVSREKKESFPLTVTSAQKNPTAFYLCASSMRDSPLHFGNGTRLTVT.

This rearrangement joins TRBV4-1 to TRBJ2-2; 12 bases agree with TRBD2. The CDR3 runs to 18 residues. J lost 4 bases, V lost 0 bases, and 6 bases had no gene match. Germline V CDR1 and CDR2: MGHRA, YSYEKL. The DNA of the CDR3 is TGCGCCAGCAGCCAAGAACGACTAGCGGGAGTCCCCACCGGGGAGCTGTTTTTT. Protein: CASSQERLAGVPTGELFF.

This chain joins TRBV11-2 and TRBJ1-1, with D unresolved. The V gene's germline CDR1 is SGHAT and CDR2 FQNNGV. This CDR3 region has 12 residues. V was pared by 1 base and J by 6 bases, with 6 bases between. The CDR3 sequence: CASSLVRSEAFF. CDR3 in DNA: TGTGCCAGCAGCTTAGTACGGTCTGAAGCTTTCTTT.

The CDR3 is CASRTRAKETQYF. In DNA form, the CDR3 reads TGTGCCAGCAGAACGCGGGCTAAAGAGACCCAGTACTTC. The chain combines TRBV7-8 with TRBJ2-5; a possible D gene is TRBD2 (5 bases). Germline V gene lookup returns CDR1 SGHVS and CDR2 FQNEAQ. Deletions cut 6 bases from V and 3 bases from J, with 11 bases between. The CDR3 consists of 13 residues.

This clone was seen only once. The chain's CDR3 is CASSQDTWGVGEQFF. The CDR3 bases are TGCGCCAGCAGCCAAGATACGTGGGGGGTCGGTGAGCAGTTCTTC. V usage is TRBV4-1 and J usage is TRBJ2-1, with a weak D call TRBD2 (6 bases). The CDR3 spans 15 residues. V lost 0 bases to trimming and J lost 9 bases, with 15 bases between them. CDR1 is MGHRA, CDR2 YSYEKL, per germline.

The chain couples TRBV6-5 to TRBJ1-2; 9 bases fit TRBD1. The CDR3 covers 13 residues. Looked up from germline, CDR1 is MNHEY and CDR2 is SVGAGI. V trimming: 6 bases; J trimming: 6 bases; junction bases outside the gene matches: 5. The CDR3, as DNA: TGTGCCAGCAGGAGGGACAGGGCGCATGGCTACACCTTC. Protein product: CASRRDRAHGYTF.

This clone came up once. The V gene is TRBV2, the J gene TRBJ1-1, with TRBD1 identical over 9 bases. The junction had 6 bases not matched to a gene; V was cut back by 7 bases and J by 0 bases. CDR1 SNHLY and CDR2 FYNNEI come from the germline V gene. The CDR3 loop spans 15 amino acids. This CDR3 reads CASMRTGALNTEAFF. CDR3 DNA sequence: TGTGCCAGCATGAGGACAGGGGCTTTGAACACTGAAGCTTTCTTT.

The genes are TRBV6-4 and TRBJ2-5; perhaps TRBD2 as D (6 bases). The CDR3 length is 18 residues. The germline CDR1 and CDR2 sequences are MRHNA and SNTAGT. The V gene lost 6 bases and the J gene lost 3 bases, with 26 bases spanning the gap. The CDR3 protein is CASRNDKDYDFPEETQYF. The CDR3 nucleotides are TGTGCCAGCAGAAACGATAAGGACTATGATTTCCCGGAAGAGACCCAGTACTTC.

The CDR3 spells CASSIGRRRIVNTEAFF. DNA of the CDR3: TGTGCCAGTAGTATTGGGAGGAGGAGGATTGTGAACACTGAAGCTTTCTTT. This sequence joins TRBV19 and TRBJ1-1, with D unresolved. The ends were cut back, 3 bases at V and 0 bases at J, with 17 bases in the middle. The germline V gene encodes CDR1 LNHDA and CDR2 SQIVND (reference sequence). CDR3 size: 17 residues. Drawing the rest from reference TRBV19 and TRBJ1-1, the complete variable domain is DGGITQSPKYLFRKEGQNVTLSCEQNLNHDAMYWYRQDPGQGLRLIYYSQIVNDFQKGDIAEGYSVSREKKESFPLTVTSAQKNPTAFYLCASSIGRRRIVNTEAFFGQGTRLTVV.

The chain is built from TRBV4-1 and TRBJ2-7; possibly TRBD2 for D (5 bases). The CDR3 has 16 amino acids. Germline assignment: CDR1 MGHRA and CDR2 YSYEKL. The V and J ends lost 4 bases and 5 bases respectively, with 21 bases between them. As DNA, the CDR3 is TGCGCCAGCAGCCCTCCTAGCCGAGGTTATAATGACGAGCAGTACTTC. The encoded protein is CASSPPSRGYNDEQYF.

Here the CDR3 DNA reads TGTGCCAGCAGCCGAGGACAGTGGGAGGAGCAGTTCTTC. This codes for CASSRGQWEEQFF. V usage is TRBV7-3 and J usage is TRBJ2-1; the D gene is possibly TRBD1 (6 bases). This CDR3 is 13 amino acids long. Trimming removed 5 bases from V and 10 bases from J, with 15 bases in between. Germline CDR1 reads SGHTA; CDR2 reads FQGTGA.

This chain joins TRBV11-3 and TRBJ2-2; D is ambiguous. Looked up from germline, CDR1 is SGHNT and CDR2 is YENEEA. The V end was cut by 8 bases, the J end by 6 bases, with 13 bases between. The CDR3 covers 13 residues. CDR3 region: CASGRRVPGELFF. In DNA, the CDR3 is TGTGCCAGCGGTCGCCGGGTCCCCGGGGAGCTGTTTTTT.

The J gene is TRBJ2-1, the V gene TRBV10-3; weak D call: TRBD2 (5 bases). The germline V gene has CDR1 ENHRY and CDR2 SYGVKD. The CDR3 is made up of 14 amino acids. V was clipped by 2 bases and J by 8 bases, with 13 bases between them. For the CDR3, the DNA is TGTGCCATCAGTGAGCAACGAGGGAAGGATGAGCAGTTCTTC. Its translation: CAISEQRGKDEQFF.

The chain links TRBV7-3 to TRBJ2-5; TRBD2 is a possible D gene (5 bases). Germline CDR1 SGHTA, CDR2 FQGTGA. Trimming took 4 bases from V and 5 from J, leaving 14 bases between them. The CDR3 consists of 14 residues. For the CDR3, the DNA is TGTGCCAGCAGCTCCCTCGCCGGGGTGGAGACCCAGTACTTC. This translates into CASSSLAGVETQYF.

The chain recombines TRBV27 with TRBJ2-7, with a possible D match to TRBD1 (5 bases). V lost 9 bases, J lost 2 bases, and 17 bases lay in between. The germline V gene has CDR1 MNHEY and CDR2 SMNVEV (reference sequence). This CDR3 is 14 amino acids long. The CDR3 bases are TGTGCCAGTATTCAGGGTATACCCCCCTACGAGCAGTACTTC. Its translation: CASIQGIPPYEQYF.

This CDR3 is CASSQANQETQYF. The CDR3 DNA reads TGTGCCAGCAGCCAAGCTAATCAAGAGACCCAGTACTTC. The J gene is TRBJ2-5, the V gene TRBV14, with D uncertain. Per germline, CDR1 SGHDN and CDR2 FVKESK. The CDR3 is made up of 13 amino acids. V lost 1 base and J lost 2, with 5 bases in between.

This chain uses TRBV12-5 with TRBJ2-5; a possible D gene is TRBD2 (6 bases). Per the germline V gene, CDR1 is LGHNT and CDR2 is FRNRAP. The V and J ends lost 6 bases and 5 bases respectively, with 10 bases between them. CDR3 length: 12 amino acids. The CDR3 DNA follows: TGTGCTAGTGGATGGGACTGGGAGACCCAGTACTTC. Translating it yields CASGWDWETQYF.

The J gene is TRBJ1-2, the V gene TRBV9; the D gene is possibly TRBD1 (5 bases). V was trimmed by 5 bases and J by 4 bases, leaving 15 bases between them. The CDR3 loop spans 14 amino acids. CDR1 is SGDLS, CDR2 YYNGEE, per germline. CDR3 region: CASRADSGGYGYTF. In DNA, the CDR3 is TGTGCCAGCAGAGCTGACAGCGGGGGCTATGGCTACACCTTC.

The gene calls are TRBV6-5 and TRBJ2-5; 8 positions match TRBD2. This CDR3 spans 13 amino acids. The trim removed 6 bases at V and 9 bases at J, leaving 9 bases unmatched. Germline V gene sequence: CDR1 MNHEY, CDR2 SVGAGI. This CDR3 reads CASRGLGLGAQYF. CDR3 DNA: TGTGCCAGCAGGGGACTAGGCCTTGGGGCCCAGTACTTC.

The J gene is TRBJ2-2, the V gene TRBV27, with a tentative D call TRBD2 (7 bases). The CDR3 has 17 amino acids. The V gene's germline CDR1 is MNHEY and CDR2 SMNVEV (reference sequence). V gave up 5 bases and J gave up 5 bases, with 21 bases separating them. In DNA, the CDR3 is TGTGCCAGCAGTCCCGGGGGGCAGGGAGTGTTGACCGGGGAGCTGTTTTTT. Its translation is CASSPGGQGVLTGELFF.

The rearrangement uses TRBV5-1 and TRBJ2-1; TRBD2 aligns across 12 bases. This CDR3 has 14 residues. CDR1 is SGHRS, CDR2 YFSETQ, per germline. V lost 4 bases to trimming and J lost 5 bases; unmatched junction nucleotides: 1. The CDR3 is CASSRTSGNNEQFF. CDR3 nucleotides: TGCGCCAGCAGCCGGACTAGCGGGAACAATGAGCAGTTCTTC. The whole variable domain, filled in from reference TRBV5-1 and TRBJ2-1, reads KAGVTQTPRYLIKTRGQQVTLSCSPISGHRSVSWYQQTPGQGLQFLFEYFSETQRNKGNFPGRFSGRQFSNSRSEMNVSTLELGDSALYLCASSRTSGNNEQFFGPGTRLTVL.

The chain carries TRBV4-1 and TRBJ1-2; 10 bases line up with TRBD1. In germline, CDR1 is MGHRA, CDR2 YSYEKL. The V and J ends lost 3 bases and 3 bases, in that order; junction bases with no gene match: 7. The CDR3 length is 16 residues. CDR3 loop: CASSHPPTGGDYGYTF. The CDR3 DNA sequence: TGCGCCAGCAGCCACCCCCCGACAGGGGGCGACTATGGCTACACCTTC.

This clone was counted at least ten times. The V gene is TRBV5-1, the J gene TRBJ1-1, with TRBD1 identical over 7 bases. J was trimmed by 1 base and V by 7 bases; bases with no gene match: 7. The CDR3 runs 14 residues. Germline CDR1 SGHRS, CDR2 YFSETQ. The CDR3 sequence: CASHNRGGNTEAFF. In DNA form, the CDR3 reads TGCGCCAGCCATAACAGGGGAGGGAACACTGAAGCTTTCTTT.

The J gene is TRBJ1-5, the V gene TRBV13; D unclear. This CDR3 is built from 15 residues. V lost 0 bases and J lost 5, with 11 bases in between. Germline V gene lookup returns CDR1 PRHDT and CDR2 FYEKMQ (reference sequence). CDR3 nucleotide sequence: TGTGCCAGCAGCTTAGGCGGGTTCGGAGATCAGCCCCAGCATTTT. It codes for CASSLGGFGDQPQHF.

The genes are TRBV30 and TRBJ2-7, with D perhaps TRBD2 (5 bases). The V end was cut by 4 bases, the J end by 4 bases, with 8 bases between. The CDR3 extends over 11 amino acids. Germline V CDR1 and CDR2: GTSNPN, SVGIG (reference sequence). CDR3 bases: TGTGCCTGGACTACTAGTTACGAGCAGTACTTC. It encodes CAWTTSYEQYF. The full variable domain, with the rest looked up from reference TRBV30 and TRBJ2-7, is SQTIHQWPATLVQPVGSPLSLECTVEGTSNPNLYWYRQAAGRGLQLLFYSVGIGQISSEVPQNLSASRPQDRQFILSSKKLLLSDSGFYLCAWTTSYEQYFGPGTRLTVT.

This clone has just a few counts. CDR3 in amino acids: CASSPGGDEQFF. DNA for the CDR3: TGTGCCAGCTCACCAGGGGGGGATGAGCAGTTCTTC. This chain uses TRBV18 with TRBJ2-1; 7 bases match TRBD2. Germline V gene lookup returns CDR1 KGHSH and CDR2 LQKENI. V was pared by 2 bases and J by 8 bases, with 0 bases of the junction left unmatched. The CDR3 loop spans 12 amino acids.

This clone was seen more than once but under ten times. The genes are TRBV20-1 and TRBJ1-2, with D hard to call. V shed 5 bases and J shed 8 bases, with 12 bases lying between them. The CDR3 has 11 amino acids. CDR1 and CDR2 from the germline V gene are DFQATT and SNEGSKA (reference sequence). The CDR3 DNA sequence: TGCAGTGCTGATCTCGGAGGGGGCTACACCTTC. As protein: CSADLGGGYTF.

The V call is TRBV13, the J call TRBJ2-5, with D tentatively TRBD1 (6 bases). The CDR3 runs to 14 residues. Germline CDR1 and CDR2: PRHDT and FYEKMQ (reference sequence). With 0 bases removed from V and 2 bases from J, the gap between germline ends came to 7 bases. The CDR3 DNA follows: TGTGCCAGCAGCTTAGGGACAGGTCAAGAGACCCAGTACTTC. This gives the protein CASSLGTGQETQYF. Full variable domain (outside the CDR3, taken from reference TRBV13 and TRBJ2-5): AAGVIQSPRHLIKEKRETATLKCYPIPRHDTVYWYQQGPGQDPQFLISFYEKMQSDKGSIPDRFSAQQFSDYHSELNMSSLELGDSALYFCASSLGTGQETQYFGPGTRLLVL.